This is a list of T cell receptor beta chains from one sample in a study of T cell repertoires in cytomegalovirus infection. Via MiXCR, TCRdb re-called the reads, giving one row per CDR3 protein. The data hold 700,000 to 950,000 distinct CDR3 sequences, with about 30% observed a single time. The antigens for these receptors are not known. Sequencing used cultured CD8+ T cells from PBMCs, obtained from culture after CMV antigen stimulation. The receptors derive from a human donor in good health (CMV status not recorded). Some clones in this sample may be carry-over from other donors' samples. Both conserved end residues are trimmed from each CDR3. A D gene is named only where the DNA matches it firmly.

V gene	J gene	D gene	CDR3 protein
TRBV7-9	TRBJ1-5	.	ASSLEVIDNQPQH
TRBV28	TRBJ1-2	TRBD1	ASSSGQAWYYGYT
TRBV7-3	TRBJ2-3	.	ASSLMASREDTQY
TRBV2	TRBJ1-2	.	ASRGSEYGYT
TRBV7-9	TRBJ2-2	.	ASSLSGEPNTGELF
TRBV7-6	TRBJ1-2	.	ASSFAYNRDNYGYT
TRBV14	TRBJ2-3	TRBD2	ASSQSGGGTPSTDTQY
TRBV6-2/TRBV6-3	TRBJ2-1	.	ASSPKMSSYNEQF
TRBV7-6	TRBJ2-1	TRBD2	ASSLELAGGFYNEQF
TRBV7-8	TRBJ1-4	.	ASSPKTRLATNEKLF
TRBV6-1	TRBJ2-2	.	ASSEFLGSGLF
TRBV5-1	TRBJ2-1	TRBD2	ASTPVVGGTNEQF
TRBV11-2	TRBJ1-1	.	ASSPSAPEAF
TRBV7-2	TRBJ2-3	TRBD2	ASTASGGWADTQY
TRBV6-6	TRBJ1-2	TRBD1	ASSRTGQGASFYGYT
TRBV25-1	TRBJ1-1	.	ASSEYYRTDDSGAF
TRBV10-3	TRBJ1-5	.	AISESHVSNQPQH
TRBV12-3/TRBV12-4	TRBJ1-1	.	ASLGQGNTEAF
TRBV23-1	TRBJ2-1	TRBD1	ASSRNRDSSYNEQF
TRBV6-2/TRBV6-3	TRBJ1-2	.	ASSPRDGYNYGYT
TRBV12-3/TRBV12-4	TRBJ1-2	.	ASRTTFYGYT
TRBV10-3	TRBJ1-1	.	AISDRDGIEAF
TRBV15	TRBJ2-2	TRBD2	ATRSNILTTSGRANTGELF
TRBV4-1	TRBJ2-2	.	ASSQDIGFPDSTGELF
TRBV6-8	TRBJ1-1	.	ASSRDTSWDEAF
TRBV7-6	TRBJ2-3	TRBD1	ASSYTTGDTQY
TRBV23-1	TRBJ2-4	.	ASSPRGTAQY
TRBV27	TRBJ2-3	TRBD2	ASSLDSGGGTDTQY
TRBV6-2/TRBV6-3	TRBJ1-5	.	ANSYGNQPQH
TRBV7-2	TRBJ2-2	TRBD2	ASNKAGWRGGRTGELF
TRBV7-2	TRBJ1-1	.	ASSLMGPTGAF
TRBV2	TRBJ2-1	TRBD1	ASMGQGARYNEQF
TRBV27	TRBJ2-3	.	ASTKGAAPLDTQY
TRBV14	TRBJ2-2	TRBD1	ASRRDRGPGELF
TRBV7-6	TRBJ2-1	.	ASSLEALAEQF
TRBV7-3	TRBJ1-6	.	ASSLNPLNSPLH
TRBV6-5	TRBJ2-3	TRBD2	ASSYGASGGLGDTQY
TRBV27	TRBJ1-5	.	ASSLSGAQPQH
TRBV7-2	TRBJ2-3	.	ASSPMAGPSTDTQY
TRBV13	TRBJ2-1	TRBD2	ASSLSGTSGGGNEQF
TRBV5-1	TRBJ2-7	.	ASSFIGRGPEEQY
TRBV7-8	TRBJ1-1	.	ASTASGTNTEAF
TRBV19	TRBJ2-3	.	ASSPPGLDTQY
TRBV7-9	TRBJ2-7	.	ASSRDGYSYEQY
TRBV7-9	TRBJ2-5	TRBD2	ASSFYSGGQETQY
TRBV6-5	TRBJ1-3	.	ASSYSSDSPGDTIY
TRBV7-8	TRBJ2-2	.	ASSLYRDSWTGELF
TRBV12-5	TRBJ2-2	.	ASSAASGELF
TRBV11-2	TRBJ2-1	.	ASSFGGQAGRNEQF
TRBV20-1	TRBJ2-1	TRBD1	SARTPGTGAYNEQF
TRBV11-3	TRBJ2-3	TRBD2	ANSRSGGWTDTQY
TRBV7-3	TRBJ2-5	.	ASSLGGAMETQY
TRBV7-6	TRBJ1-2	.	ASSSRYYGYT
TRBV29-1	TRBJ2-5	.	SVAGTLPSRETQY